This T cell receptor (beta chain) was identified during a study of PD-1 blockade in classical Hodgkin lymphoma. The V and J ends lost 3 bases and 3 bases respectively, with 2 bases between them. The CDR3 spans 11 residues. Germline V gene lookup returns CDR1 LGHNA and CDR2 YSLEER. Clones were sequenced by immunoSEQ multiplex PCR, and TCRdb holds only the in-frame ones, with some missing. In the table there are approximately 30,000 clones, 83% of which are singletons. Autologous stem cell transplantation was followed by relapse in every patient, and brentuximab vedotin exposure varied. Reported best responses ranged across complete response, partial response or progressive disease.

This chain connects TRBV4-3 to TRBJ1-1; D call uncertain. The clonotype comes from a human donor with classical Hodgkin lymphoma. The starting material was peripheral blood mononuclear cells (PBMCs), obtained before the second cycle of nivolumab. CDR3 sequence reads: CASSHHTEAFF. The CDR3 DNA follows: TGCGCCAGCAGCCATCACACTGAAGCTTTCTTT.